Below, 19 T cell receptor beta chains from the same sample are listed, as sequenced in a study of blood T cell repertoires in COVID-19. Clones were read by immunoSEQ multiplex PCR, and TCRdb kept only the in-frame ones, dropping some. There are approximately 110,000 clones in the sample; roughly two thirds occur only once, and about 6.5% lies in the top ten. The sample comprised peripheral blood. The receptors shown here come from a man older than 75 with acute or convalescent COVID-19.

This chain joins TRBV12-3 or TRBV12-4 and TRBJ2-2, with a possible D match to TRBD2 (5 bases). Between the trimmed V and J ends, which lost 3 bases and 5 bases, there was a span of 7 bases. This CDR3 is built from 13 residues. The DNA for the CDR3 is TGTGCCAGCAGTTTGAGGGAAACCGGGGAGCTGTTTTTT. Its protein product is CASSLRETGELFF.

The chain recombines TRBV2 with TRBJ2-3; the match to TRBD1 covers 9 bases. This CDR3 has 14 amino acids. Unmatched junction bases numbered 6, after V lost 7 bases and J lost 4 bases. Germline lookup yields CDR1 SNHLY and CDR2 FYNNEI. DNA for the CDR3: TGTGCCAGCAACGGCGGGACAGGGTCAGATACGCAGTATTTT. It specifies CASNGGTGSDTQYF.

This clone appeared a few times. This chain links TRBV28 with TRBJ1-1, with D maybe TRBD1 (6 bases). Germline V gene lookup returns CDR1 MDHEN and CDR2 SYDVKM. This CDR3 is 17 amino acids long. Between the trimmed V and J ends, which lost 5 bases and 5 bases, there was a span of 24 bases. The CDR3 bases are TGTGCCAGCAGTCTCCCCTTTGGGGGAGGGGGAAGGACTGAAGCTTTCTTT. This codes for CASSLPFGGGGRTEAFF.

The V gene is TRBV11-2, the J gene TRBJ1-1; D not resolved. Germline V gene data show CDR1 as SGHAT and CDR2 as FQNNGV. Trimming removed 1 base at V and 12 bases at J, with 18 bases between. This CDR3 is 14 amino acids long. This CDR3 is CASSLGGGPLATFF. CDR3 nucleotides: TGTGCCAGCAGCTTAGGGGGAGGGCCCCTTGCGACTTTCTTT.

The V gene is TRBV6-5, the J gene TRBJ1-1; TRBD1 aligns across 8 bases. Germline CDR1 MNHEY, CDR2 SVGAGI. The CDR3 contains 15 residues. The ends lost 8 bases at V and 3 bases at J; junction bases unmatched: 11. The CDR3 loop reads CASLRALDRDTEAFF. Here the CDR3 DNA reads TGTGCCAGCCTACGGGCCCTGGACAGGGACACTGAAGCTTTCTTT.

This clone came up a few times. The J gene is TRBJ1-1, the V gene TRBV2; D gene unclear. The CDR3 covers 15 residues. CDR1 SNHLY and CDR2 FYNNEI come from the germline V gene. Trimming took off 1 base at V and 1 base at J, with 10 bases between the two ends. Here the CDR3 reads CASSEDLSGNTEAFF. CDR3 DNA sequence: TGTGCCAGCAGTGAAGACCTTTCGGGGAACACTGAAGCTTTCTTT.

This chain links TRBV6-5 with TRBJ2-3; 10 bases are a match to TRBD1. This CDR3 contains 16 residues. V lost 0 bases and J lost 3; bases outside the gene matches: 3. Looked up from germline, CDR1 is MNHEY and CDR2 is SVGAGI. The CDR3, as DNA: TGTGCCAGCAGTTACTCGGGACAGGGGATAACAGATACGCAGTATTTT. Translation gives CASSYSGQGITDTQYF.

This clone has a handful of counts. The rearrangement uses TRBV24-1 and TRBJ2-1, with TRBD2 matching 9 bases. V trimming: 9 bases; J trimming: 5 bases; junction bases outside the gene matches: 1. Per the germline V gene, CDR1 is KGHDR and CDR2 is SFDVKD. CDR3 length: 12 amino acids. In DNA form, the CDR3 reads TGTGCCACCGGACTAGCGAACAATGAGCAGTTCTTC. Protein: CATGLANNEQFF.

The chain has TRBV6-6 and TRBJ2-7; 14 positions agree with TRBD2. Germline CDR1 and CDR2: MNHNY and SVGAGI (reference sequence). CDR3 length: 15 residues. With 6 bases clipped from V and 3 bases from J, the junction kept 4 bases outside the gene matches. Here the CDR3 reads CASSPGTSGGYEQYF. For the CDR3, the DNA is TGTGCCAGCAGCCCGGGGACTAGCGGGGGCTACGAGCAGTACTTC.

There are a few counts of this clone. The genes are TRBV5-8 and TRBJ2-1, with D perhaps matching TRBD1 (5 bases). The CDR3 is 15 amino acids. V lost 0 bases to trimming and J lost 0 bases, with 7 bases between them. Germline assignment: CDR1 SGHTS and CDR2 YDEGEE. CDR3 in DNA: TGTGCCAGCAGCTTGGGACAGACCTCCTACAATGAGCAGTTCTTC. Translating gives CASSLGQTSYNEQFF.

V and J are TRBV4-3 and TRBJ2-5, with TRBD2 identical over 14 bases. The CDR3 contains 18 residues. Germline values: CDR1 LGHNA, CDR2 YSLEER. V shed 1 base, J shed 2 bases, and the junction held 6 bases outside the gene matches. The CDR3 sequence: CASSQGGTSGSGQETQYF. CDR3 DNA: TGCGCCAGCAGCCAAGGGGGGACTAGCGGGAGCGGACAAGAGACCCAGTACTTC.

The V gene is TRBV11-3, the J gene TRBJ2-7; 8 bases are shared with TRBD1. J lost 5 bases, V lost 7 bases, and 16 bases had no gene match. In germline, CDR1 is SGHNT, CDR2 YENEEA. The CDR3 is made up of 16 amino acids. CDR3: CASILTTGQGYNEQYF. Here the CDR3 DNA reads TGTGCCAGCATCCTTACGACTGGACAGGGCTACAACGAGCAGTACTTC.

As for this clone: Different DNA sequences within this sample yield the same CDR3. The J gene is TRBJ2-3, the V gene TRBV9, with D tentatively TRBD1 (6 bases). CDR3 length: 15 residues. Germline CDR1 and CDR2: SGDLS and YYNGEE. The V gene lost 0 bases and the J gene lost 0 bases, with 8 bases spanning the gap. CDR3 region: CASSVGQGSTDTQYF. The DNA for the CDR3 is TGTGCCAGCAGCGTAGGTCAGGGGAGCACAGATACGCAGTATTTT.

J is TRBJ2-7 and V is TRBV27; 7 bases align to TRBD1. The germline V gene has CDR1 MNHEY and CDR2 SMNVEV (reference sequence). J was trimmed by 0 bases and V by 6 bases; bases with no gene match: 8. CDR3 length: 15 residues. The CDR3 region is CASRPGTAASYEQYF. In DNA form, the CDR3 reads TGTGCCAGCAGACCCGGGACAGCAGCCTCCTACGAGCAGTACTTC.

The gene calls are TRBV9 and TRBJ2-6, with 9 positions matching TRBD1. Losses at the gene ends were 3 bases for V and 5 bases for J; bases not matched to a gene: 3. Per the germline V gene, CDR1 is SGDLS and CDR2 is YYNGEE. The CDR3 is 15 residues long. CDR3 nucleotides: TGTGCCAGCAGCGCACAGGGGGCACGGGCCAACGTCCTGACTTTC. It specifies CASSAQGARANVLTF.

This clone was counted between two and nine times. The chain recombines TRBV15 with TRBJ1-2; no firm D call. From germline, CDR1 is LNHNV and CDR2 YYDKDF (reference sequence). The CDR3 runs 14 residues. Trimming took 1 base from V and 2 from J, leaving 8 bases between them. CDR3 protein: CATSRGVSNYGYTF. The CDR3 DNA follows: TGTGCCACCAGCAGAGGAGTTTCCAACTATGGCTACACCTTC. The full variable domain, rest sourced from reference TRBV15 and TRBJ1-2, is DAMVIQNPRYQVTQFGKPVTLSCSQTLNHNVMYWYQQKSSQAPKLLFHYYDKDFNNEADTPDNFQSRRPNTSFCFLDIRSPGLGDTAMYLCATSRGVSNYGYTFGSGTRLTVV.

V and J are TRBV24-1 and TRBJ1-5; unclear D gene. Germline CDR1 and CDR2: KGHDR and SFDVKD. V was cut by 0 bases and J by 5 bases, with 13 bases left in between. The CDR3 has 16 amino acids. The CDR3 loop reads CATSDLQVGDHQPQHF. CDR3 sequence (DNA): TGTGCCACCAGTGATTTGCAAGTCGGGGATCATCAGCCCCAGCATTTT.

The rearrangement joins TRBV15 to TRBJ1-1; D is unresolved. Trimming cost V 0 bases and J 1 base, with 6 bases left between them. From germline, CDR1 is LNHNV and CDR2 YYDKDF (reference sequence). This CDR3 is built from 14 residues. CDR3 sequence (DNA): TGTGCCACCAGCAGAGATGGTAGGAACACTGAAGCTTTCTTT. Residues: CATSRDGRNTEAFF.

The rearrangement joins TRBV3-1 (or the pseudogene TRBV3-2) to TRBJ1-3; D is ambiguous. Germline V gene lookup returns CDR1 LGHDT and CDR2 YNNKEL (reference sequence). CDR3 length: 15 residues. V was pared by 0 bases and J by 0 bases, with 6 bases between. CDR3 protein: CASSQDRHSGNTIYF. CDR3 nucleotide sequence: TGTGCCAGCAGCCAAGACAGGCACTCTGGAAACACCATATATTTT.